Listed below are T cell receptor beta chains from one sample, sequenced in a study of cytomegalovirus exposure and HLA in healthy donors. Produced via immunoSEQ multiplex PCR; TCRdb's table is partial and in-frame only. Here the sample spans fewer than 250,000 clones, around 73% being singletons. Material: PBMCs. These receptor sequences come from a woman aged 30 to 39 in good health and CMV-seropositive. The conserved cysteine and the conserved F or W are not part of the CDR3 here.

>TRBJ2-3|13|TRBV5-6
ASSLGQIITDTQY
>TRBJ2-7|13|TRBV5-1
ASSLETFAAYEQY
>TRBJ2-3|13|TRBV5-6
ASSPQLASTDTQY
>TRBJ1-6|15|TRBV25-1
ASSEEQGAIYNSPLH
>TRBJ1-5|16|TRBV7-9
ASSFGAGWEDSNQPQH
>TRBJ1-2|12|TRBV7-2
ASSIGQGVGGYT
>TRBJ2-2|12|TRBV5-4
ASSLELNTGELF
>TRBJ2-1|13|TRBV6-4
ASSEAGGVSNEQF
>TRBJ1-5|12|TRBV5-1
ASSLAGGDQPQH
>TRBJ1-1|13|TRBV4-3
ASSQVPSENTEAF
>TRBJ2-7|12|TRBV6-5
ASRSLTGRGGQY
>TRBJ2-5|12|TRBV14
ASSLRTSAETQY
>TRBJ2-3|13|TRBV18
ASSRQGALTDTQY
>TRBJ2-3|10|TRBV7-9
ASSLSGSYQY
>TRBJ2-5|12|TRBV30
AWSSTGGAETQY
>TRBJ2-7|15|TRBV7-9
ASSSDSSSGRIYEQY
>TRBJ2-7|13|TRBV27
ASSAGTLLSYEQY
>TRBJ1-2|9|TRBV2
ASKQVYGYT
>TRBJ1-2|12|TRBV18
ASSPTPRDYGYT
>TRBJ1-5|11|TRBV2
ASSYQNNQPQH
>TRBJ1-2|12|TRBV7-9
ASSLSGLNYGYT
>TRBJ2-5|15|TRBV11-2
ASSLGFSSGGEETQY
>TRBJ2-1|13|TRBV9
ASSVGSASHNEQF
>TRBJ1-5|12|TRBV5-1
ASTQMPGDQPQH
>TRBJ2-5|14|TRBV27
ASSTLQTSRQETQY
>TRBJ2-7|13|TRBV6-6
ASSYPRQGLHEQY
>TRBJ2-3|12|TRBV7-6
ASSYGVDSYTQY
>TRBJ1-1|13|TRBV7-3
ASSFAGGKNTEAF
>TRBJ2-1|14|TRBV5-1
ASSLLFRSSYNEQF
>TRBJ2-7|14|TRBV5-5
ASSLVPASGTYEQY
>TRBJ2-3|13|TRBV6-5
ASKKGLAVTDTQY
>TRBJ1-2|11|TRBV19
ASSPGQGGGYT
>TRBJ2-3|16|TRBV14
ASSQGLSSSPHLDTQY
>TRBJ2-7|14|TRBV18
ASSPGETVVHYEQY
>TRBJ1-1|12|TRBV2
ASSGGTGGTEAF
>TRBJ2-7|12|TRBV29-1
SVTRAGASYEQY
>TRBJ1-2|11|TRBV6-5
ASSSTGGHGYT
>TRBJ1-2|12|TRBV7-2
ASSLMGASGGYT
>TRBJ2-7|13|TRBV10-3
ATRLAGGETYEQY
>TRBJ1-3|13|TRBV7-2
ASSLFKRPQGTIY
>TRBJ2-1|12|TRBV5-1
ASSGLAGGDEQF
>TRBJ2-7|12|TRBV7-8
ASSPNGKPYEQY
>TRBJ1-2|12|TRBV30
AWSVTTGSYGYT
>TRBJ2-1|12|TRBV2
ASQGQGIYNEQF
>TRBJ2-5|16|TRBV7-2
ASSLRQGVGVDIWTQY
>TRBJ2-1|13|TRBV27
ASSRTSGSYNEQF
>TRBJ2-1|13|TRBV10-3
AISESGQGANEQF
>TRBJ1-1|11|TRBV11-2
ASSFMGDTEAF
>TRBJ2-3|10|TRBV2
ASSVLGYGQY
>TRBJ1-5|14|TRBV7-9
ASSPAKGGGNQPQH
>TRBJ2-1|13|TRBV5-4
ASSSPVNSYNEQF
>TRBJ1-1|13|TRBV5-1
ASSPIYTGGLRAF
>TRBJ1-4|12|TRBV7-8
ASSLGQGHEKLF
>TRBJ1-2|12|TRBV9
ASSATGGPYGYT
>TRBJ1-2|11|TRBV4-2
ASSQFGEGGYT
>TRBJ1-2|10|TRBV7-9
ASFQTNYGYT
>TRBJ2-1|17|TRBV4-2
ASSRAGTSNSGPYNEQF
>TRBJ2-7|11|TRBV6-1
ASSYSPRVEQY